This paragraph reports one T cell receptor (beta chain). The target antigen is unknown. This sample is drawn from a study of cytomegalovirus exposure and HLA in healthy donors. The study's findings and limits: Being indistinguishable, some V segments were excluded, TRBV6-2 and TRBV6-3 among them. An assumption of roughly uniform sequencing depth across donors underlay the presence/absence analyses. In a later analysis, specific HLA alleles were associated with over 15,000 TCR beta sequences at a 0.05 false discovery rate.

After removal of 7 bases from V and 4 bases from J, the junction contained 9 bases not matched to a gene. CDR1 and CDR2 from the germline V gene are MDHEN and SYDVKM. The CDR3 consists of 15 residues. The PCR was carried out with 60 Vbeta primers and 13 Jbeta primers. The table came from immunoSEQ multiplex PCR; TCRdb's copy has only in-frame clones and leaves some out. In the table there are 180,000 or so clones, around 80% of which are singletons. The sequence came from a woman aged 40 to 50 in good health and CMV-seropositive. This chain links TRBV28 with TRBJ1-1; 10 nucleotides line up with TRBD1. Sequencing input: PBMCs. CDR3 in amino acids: CASTGTGVLGTEAFF. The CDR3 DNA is TGTGCCAGCACCGGGACAGGGGTTTTGGGCACTGAAGCTTTCTTT.